These T cell receptor beta chains were read from a single sample in a study of blood T cell repertoires in COVID-19. Sequenced by immunoSEQ multiplex PCR; TCRdb stores in-frame clones only, minus some. The sample lists about 250,000 clones, 90% to 95% seen once, with about 1.9% in the top ten. The source material was PBMCs or T cells enriched from blood (not recorded which). Every receptor here comes from a woman aged 18-30 years who had recovered from COVID-19. CDR3s include the opening cysteine and the closing phenylalanine or tryptophan. The order of the fields is D gene, J gene, V gene, clone size, CDR3 DNA, CDR3 protein. A D gene is named only where the DNA matches it firmly. The size of a clone is reported for some rows only, either as once, few or many, or as a class for expanded clones.

>TRBD2|TRBJ2-1|TRBV12-5|.
TGTGCTAGTGGTTTGGGGGGACTAGAAGGTGAGCAGTTCTTC
CASGLGGLEGEQFF
>TRBD2|TRBJ2-7|TRBV27|.
TGTGCCAGCAGTTTAGCGCCAGCGGGACCTTACGAGCAGTACTTC
CASSLAPAGPYEQYF
>TRBD1|TRBJ1-2|TRBV4-2|.
TGTGCCAGCAGCCAGGCGGACAGGGGAGGAGGCTACACCTTC
CASSQADRGGGYTF
>.|TRBJ2-5|TRBV27|.
TGTGCCAGCAGTTTTTCTCCCTCCGAGACCCAGTACTTC
CASSFSPSETQYF
>TRBD1|TRBJ1-2|TRBV29-1|few
TGCAGCGTTGCGTGGACCGGGACAGGGTTTAACTATGGCTACACCTTC
CSVAWTGTGFNYGYTF
>TRBD1|TRBJ1-2|TRBV18|.
TGTGCCAGCTCACCGTGGGACAGCTATGGCTACACCTTC
CASSPWDSYGYTF
>.|TRBJ1-5|TRBV28|.
TGTGCCAGCAGTTTAGACGGAGTCAATCAGCCCCAGCATTTT
CASSLDGVNQPQHF
>.|TRBJ2-7|TRBV6-5|.
TGTGCCAGCAGTTACCGCAGGGGTTACGAGCAGTACTTC
CASSYRRGYEQYF
>TRBD2|TRBJ2-5|TRBV2|.
TGTGCCGGCAGCGGGGGGGCGGAGGAGACCCAGTACTTC
CAGSGGAEETQYF
>.|TRBJ2-7|TRBV7-6|.
TGTGCCAGCAGCCCAGAACAGGGTTTAGGGGAGCAGTACTTC
CASSPEQGLGEQYF
>.|TRBJ2-1|TRBV6-5|few
TGTGCCAGCAGCCGAGGAGATGAGCAGTTCTTC
CASSRGDEQFF
>.|TRBJ1-2|TRBV12-3/TRBV12-4|.
TGTGCCAGCAGTTTAGCCATAGGGAGGGGCTACACCTTC
CASSLAIGRGYTF
>TRBD1|TRBJ1-6|TRBV5-1|.
TGCGCCAGCAGCTTGGAGGGGACAGACGGAGAACCCCTCCACTTT
CASSLEGTDGEPLHF
>.|TRBJ1-1|TRBV28|.
TGTGCCAGCAGCCTCCGAAGCCCTAACGACAGGAACACTGAAGCTTTCTTT
CASSLRSPNDRNTEAFF
>TRBD2|TRBJ2-1|TRBV6-1|.
TGTGCCAGCAGTGAGACTAGCTCCCTGAACAATGAGCAGTTCTTC
CASSETSSLNNEQFF
>TRBD1|TRBJ1-5|TRBV19|.
TGTGCCAAAACAGGGGTCTTGAATCAGCCCCAGCATTTT
CAKTGVLNQPQHF
>TRBD1|TRBJ1-4|TRBV5-1|.
TGCGCCAGCAGCTCCGGGACAGTGGTATTAAATGAAAAACTGTTTTTT
CASSSGTVVLNEKLFF
>.|TRBJ1-2|TRBV7-2|.
TGTGCCAGCAGCTTAGCGTTCGGGGGAGGCTATGGCTACACCTTC
CASSLAFGGGYGYTF
>TRBD2|TRBJ2-2|TRBV29-1|.
TGCAGCGTCGCGGTAGCGGGAGTTACCGGGGAGCTGTTTTTT
CSVAVAGVTGELFF
>TRBD2|TRBJ2-1|TRBV14|.
TGTGCCAGCAGCCGCGGGACTAGCGGGGCTCACAATGAGCAGTTCTTC
CASSRGTSGAHNEQFF
>TRBD1|TRBJ1-2|TRBV4-1|once
TGCGCCAGCAGCCAAGTCCTGACAGGGGGCACCTATGGCTACACCTTC
CASSQVLTGGTYGYTF
>TRBD1|TRBJ1-5|TRBV19|.
TGTGCCAGTAGTATTCTTCACGGCGGGACAGGGGGTGTCAATCAGCCCCAGCATTTT
CASSILHGGTGGVNQPQHF
>TRBD1|TRBJ2-7|TRBV6-5|.
TGTGCCAGCACATCAACAGGGGTAAGCTCCTACGAGCAGTACTTC
CASTSTGVSSYEQYF
>.|TRBJ1-3|TRBV29-1|.
TGCAGCGTTGAAGACGTGGAGGCCACCTCCATATATTTT
CSVEDVEATSIYF
>.|TRBJ1-5|TRBV7-9|.
TGTGCCAGCAGCTTAGGGGGGGGTCAGCCCCAGCATTTT
CASSLGGGQPQHF
>.|TRBJ1-2|TRBV24-1|few
TGTGCCACCAGTGACGACAGATATGGCTACACCTTC
CATSDDRYGYTF
>.|TRBJ1-3|TRBV19|.
TGTGCCAGTAGTGGAGTTACTCTCTCTGGAAACACCATATATTTT
CASSGVTLSGNTIYF
>.|TRBJ1-4|TRBV19|.
TGTGCCAGTAGCAGCCCAGGGGAAAAACTGTTTTTT
CASSSPGEKLFF
>TRBD2|TRBJ2-3|TRBV7-3|.
TGTGCCAGCAGCTTAATGGGCGGGAGGCGGACAGATACGCAGTATTTT
CASSLMGGRRTDTQYF
>.|TRBJ1-5|TRBV4-2|.
TGTGCCAGCAGCCAAGGACAGACTTACAATCAGCCCCAGCATTTT
CASSQGQTYNQPQHF
>TRBD1|TRBJ1-2|TRBV19|.
TGTGCCAGTTCGGGGACAGTCTATGGCTACACCTTC
CASSGTVYGYTF
>.|TRBJ1-3|TRBV9|.
TGTGCCAGCAGCGCCGCAGGTTACTCTGGAAACACCATATATTTT
CASSAAGYSGNTIYF
>.|TRBJ1-3|TRBV11-3|.
TGTGCCAGCAGAGTCAAATGGACAGAGGGGAGCTCTGGAAACACCATATATTTT
CASRVKWTEGSSGNTIYF
>.|TRBJ1-1|TRBV6-5|.
TGTGCCAGCAGTTTCAGGGGCGACGAGTTCACTGAAGCTTTCTTT
CASSFRGDEFTEAFF
>TRBD1|TRBJ1-2|TRBV5-1|.
TGCGCCAGCAGCCCGGGACAGCTCCGTTTCGCCTTC
CASSPGQLRFAF
>.|TRBJ2-3|TRBV15|.
TGTGCCACCAGCAGAGATGGGAGGCCGAGCACAGATACGCAGTATTTT
CATSRDGRPSTDTQYF
>.|TRBJ1-1|TRBV7-8|.
TGTGCCAGCAGCTTAGGACAGTCGAACACTGAAGCTTTCTTT
CASSLGQSNTEAFF
>.|TRBJ2-5|TRBV4-2|.
TGTGCCAGCAGCCAAGATTTCATCCGGGAGACCCAGTACTTC
CASSQDFIRETQYF
>.|TRBJ2-5|TRBV6-5|.
TGTGCCAGCAGTTATGTGGGGGCTTCTCAAGAGACCCAGTACTTC
CASSYVGASQETQYF